This T cell receptor beta chain was captured in a study of cytomegalovirus exposure and HLA in healthy donors. The CDR3 consists of 14 residues. V was clipped by 1 base and J by 4 bases, with 8 bases between them. PCR was performed using 60 Vbeta and 13 Jbeta primers. Sequencing was performed with immunoSEQ multiplex PCR; in TCRdb, only in-frame clones are kept and a portion is missing. The table has 210,000 or so clones, more than 65% seen once. The V and J genes are TRBV23-1 and TRBJ2-1, with D hard to call. TRBV23-1 carries the ORF label, with uncertain function. The TCR sequence derives from a man aged 18 to 35 in good health and CMV-seronegative. Sequencing used PBMCs. CDR3 nucleotides: TGCGCCAGCAGTCAATATCAGGTTTACAATGAGCAGTTCTTC. Translated, it gives CASSQYQVYNEQFF.